Following are 18 T cell receptor beta chains from one sample sequenced in a study of cytomegalovirus exposure and HLA in healthy donors. Amplification used 60 Vbeta primers and 13 Jbeta primers. Data came from immunoSEQ multiplex PCR; TCRdb stores just in-frame clones and leaves some out. The data hold approximately 110,000 clones, with 80% to 85% observed a single time. What was sequenced was PBMCs. Receptor source: a man between 25 and 39 years old in good health and CMV-seropositive.

This clone was seen ten or more times. This CDR3 is also generated by other DNA sequences in the sample. The V gene is TRBV11-2, the J gene TRBJ2-3; the match to TRBD2 covers 14 bases. Losses at the gene ends were 5 bases for V and 3 bases for J; bases not matched to a gene: 1. The CDR3 contains 15 residues. CDR1 is SGHAT, CDR2 FQNNGV, per germline. The CDR3 coding sequence is TGTGCCAGCAGCCGACTAGCGGGGGGGACAGATACGCAGTATTTT. Translating gives CASSRLAGGTDTQYF.

A single count supports this clone. The chain is built from TRBV5-5 and TRBJ1-2; possibly TRBD1 for D (6 bases). This CDR3 is 20 amino acids long. Trimming shortened V by 3 bases and J by 0 bases, and 27 bases separated the two germline ends. The V gene's germline CDR1 is SGHKS and CDR2 YYEKEE (reference sequence). The CDR3 DNA reads as TGTGCCAGCAGCTGGAGCTTACAGGGAATTGGCCCTCGGTCTAACTATGGCTACACCTTC. Encoded protein: CASSWSLQGIGPRSNYGYTF.

This sequence joins TRBV30 and TRBJ2-6; D call uncertain. V was trimmed by 3 bases and J by 1 base, leaving 4 bases between them. Germline CDR1 GTSNPN, CDR2 SVGIG (reference sequence). The CDR3 sequence is 13 residues long. The CDR3 nucleotides are TGTGCCTGGAGACTATCTGGGGCCAACGTCCTGACTTTC. Translating gives CAWRLSGANVLTF.

The genes are TRBV18 and TRBJ1-4, with 9 bases lining up with TRBD1. V dropped 5 bases and J dropped 5; count of bases not matched to a gene: 6. This CDR3 is built from 15 residues. CDR1 and CDR2 (germline): KGHSH, LQKENI. CDR3 in amino acids: CASSTTGGGNEKLFF. The CDR3 DNA reads as TGTGCCAGCTCAACGACAGGGGGAGGGAATGAAAAACTGTTTTTT.

This chain links TRBV5-4 with TRBJ2-5; 8 bases agree with TRBD1. Per the germline V gene, CDR1 is SGHNT and CDR2 is YYREEE (reference sequence). With 0 bases clipped from V and 4 bases from J, the junction kept 5 bases outside the gene matches. The CDR3 consists of 15 residues. The CDR3 nucleotides read TGTGCCAGCAGCTTGGCCGAACAGGGGGGAGAGACCCAGTACTTC. As protein: CASSLAEQGGETQYF.

The chain carries TRBV25-1 and TRBJ2-5; no firm D call. The CDR3 sequence is 13 residues long. Germline V gene sequence: CDR1 MGHDK, CDR2 SYGVNS. The germline V and J ends were trimmed by 2 bases and 4 bases, with 8 bases remaining between them. The CDR3 reads CASSEITGETQYF. In nucleotides, the CDR3 is TGTGCCAGCAGTGAAATTACGGGAGAGACCCAGTACTTC.

The chain combines TRBV12-1 with TRBJ2-7; whether TRBD2, the table's D call, matches the DNA was not checked. TRBV12-1 is flagged as a pseudogene. The CDR3 extends over 15 amino acids. The CDR3 DNA follows: TGTGCCAGCAGCTTTAGGGCGGGAGGGCCCTACGAGCAGTACGTC. Protein: CASSFRAGGPYEQYV.

CDR3 DNA sequence: TGTGCCAGCAGCGGACGGACTAGCGGTCAGCAGGGTTACAATGAGCAGTTCTTC. This gives the protein CASSGRTSGQQGYNEQFF. The chain joins TRBV11-1 to TRBJ2-1; 10 bases agree with TRBD2. Trimming cost V 5 bases and J 4 bases; bases outside gene matches: 14. CDR1 and CDR2 from the germline V gene are SGHAT and FQDESV (reference sequence). CDR3 length equals 18 residues.

The V and J genes are TRBV19 and TRBJ1-2, with 9 bases lining up with TRBD1. The CDR3 sequence is 15 residues long. V lost 6 bases to trimming and J lost 0 bases; unmatched junction nucleotides: 5. Germline CDR1 reads LNHDA; CDR2 reads SQIVND (reference sequence). CDR3 bases: TGTGCCAGTAGCGCGGGACAGGGACCTAACTATGGCTACACCTTC. It codes for CASSAGQGPNYGYTF.

V gene TRBV27 combines with J gene TRBJ2-7, with TRBD1 as a possible D gene (6 bases). Trimming removed 9 bases from V and 0 bases from J, with 15 bases in between. Germline lookup yields CDR1 MNHEY and CDR2 SMNVEV (reference sequence). This CDR3 is 14 amino acids long. The chain's CDR3 is CASQKQGSSYEQYV. The CDR3 bases are TGTGCCAGTCAAAAACAGGGATCCTCCTACGAGCAGTACGTC.

The chain carries TRBV29-1 and TRBJ1-1; TRBD1 aligns across 8 bases. CDR1 and CDR2 (germline): SQVTM, ANQGSEA. The CDR3 is 12 residues long. The V gene end was trimmed by 7 bases and the J gene end by 7 bases; junction bases not matched to a gene: 8. Here the CDR3 DNA reads TGCAGCGGTGGACAGGGAACGGGTGAAGCTTTCTTT. Encoded protein: CSGGQGTGEAFF. Looking up the rest from reference TRBV29-1 and TRBJ1-1 gives the full variable domain: SAVISQKPSRDICQRGTSLTIQCQVDSQVTMMFWYRQQPGQSLTLIATANQGSEATYESGFVIDKFPISRPNLTFSTLTVSNMSPEDSSIYLCSGGQGTGEAFFGQGTRLTVV.

The chain couples TRBV11-3 to TRBJ2-7, with D uncertain. The V gene's germline CDR1 is SGHNT and CDR2 YENEEA. The V gene lost 5 bases and the J gene lost 0 bases, with 11 bases spanning the gap. This CDR3 has 14 residues. Written as DNA, the CDR3 is TGTGCCAGCAGCCCGAGTCGGGTCTCCTACGAGCAGTACGTC. It translates to CASSPSRVSYEQYV.

V gene TRBV7-3 combines with J gene TRBJ1-2; D is uncertain. This CDR3 has 13 residues. Trimming took 5 bases from V and 3 from J, leaving 10 bases between them. Germline V gene data show CDR1 as SGHTA and CDR2 as FQGTGA. DNA of the CDR3: TGTGCCAGCAGCGCCGCGGCCCACTATGGCTACACCTTC. As protein: CASSAAAHYGYTF.

The chain joins TRBV7-8 to TRBJ2-5; TRBD1 aligns across 9 bases. V shed 5 bases, J shed 7 bases, and the junction held 11 bases outside the gene matches. Germline V gene data show CDR1 as SGHVS and CDR2 as FQNEAQ. The CDR3 extends over 15 amino acids. The DNA of the CDR3 is TGTGCCAGCAGCCTCCTCCGGGGACAGGGTTTGACCCAGTACTTC. Its protein is CASSLLRGQGLTQYF.

This clone was found a few times. The chain joins TRBV5-1 to TRBJ2-5; D perhaps matches TRBD1 (5 bases). From germline, CDR1 is SGHRS and CDR2 YFSETQ. The CDR3 loop spans 15 amino acids. The V end was cut by 7 bases, the J end by 1 base, with 17 bases between. CDR3: CASGKAGWAQETQYF. The CDR3 nucleotides read TGCGCCAGCGGTAAGGCAGGGTGGGCCCAAGAGACCCAGTACTTC.

Here the CDR3 reads CASSSRQGSYEQYF. Written as DNA, the CDR3 is TGTGCCAGCAGCTCTAGACAGGGGTCCTACGAGCAGTACTTC. This sequence joins TRBV7-2 and TRBJ2-7, with 8 bases aligning to TRBD1. The CDR3 contains 14 residues. Germline assignment: CDR1 SGHTA and CDR2 FQGNSA. V dropped 4 bases and J dropped 1; count of bases not matched to a gene: 3.

The chain recombines TRBV19 with TRBJ1-1; the match to TRBD1 covers 9 bases. In germline, CDR1 is LNHDA, CDR2 SQIVND (reference sequence). V lost 0 bases and J lost 4; bases outside the gene matches: 3. The CDR3 extends over 15 amino acids. The CDR3, as DNA: TGTGCCAGTAGTATAGATCCGGGACAGGGCACTGAAGCTTTCTTT. As protein: CASSIDPGQGTEAFF.

The CDR3 protein is CASSPPDGTDTQYF. The DNA for the CDR3 is TGTGCCAGCAGCCCGCCAGACGGGACAGATACGCAGTATTTT. The chain employs TRBV7-6 and TRBJ2-3; no firm D call. The CDR3 is 14 amino acids. V was trimmed by 5 bases and J by 3 bases, leaving 12 bases between them. CDR1 SGHVS and CDR2 FNYEAQ come from the germline V gene.